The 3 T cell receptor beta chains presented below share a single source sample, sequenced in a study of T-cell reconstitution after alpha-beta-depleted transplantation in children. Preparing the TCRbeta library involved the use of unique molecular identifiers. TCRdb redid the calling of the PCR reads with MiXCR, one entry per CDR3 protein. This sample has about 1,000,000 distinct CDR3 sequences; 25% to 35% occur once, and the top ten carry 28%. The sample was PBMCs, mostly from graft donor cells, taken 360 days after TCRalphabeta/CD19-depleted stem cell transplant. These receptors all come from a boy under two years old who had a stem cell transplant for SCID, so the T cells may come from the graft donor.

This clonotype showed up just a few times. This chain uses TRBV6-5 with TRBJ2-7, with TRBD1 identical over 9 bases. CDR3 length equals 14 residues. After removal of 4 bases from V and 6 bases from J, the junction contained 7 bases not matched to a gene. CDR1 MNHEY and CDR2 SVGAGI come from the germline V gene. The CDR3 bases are TGTGCCAGCAGTTCCGGGACAGGGAGTAGCGAGCAGTACTTC. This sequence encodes CASSSGTGSSEQYF.

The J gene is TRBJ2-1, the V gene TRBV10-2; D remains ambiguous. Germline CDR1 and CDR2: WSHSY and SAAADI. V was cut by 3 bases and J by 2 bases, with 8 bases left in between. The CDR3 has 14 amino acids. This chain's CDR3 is CASSDQGPYNEQFF. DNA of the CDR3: TGCGCCAGCAGTGATCAAGGACCCTACAATGAGCAGTTCTTC.

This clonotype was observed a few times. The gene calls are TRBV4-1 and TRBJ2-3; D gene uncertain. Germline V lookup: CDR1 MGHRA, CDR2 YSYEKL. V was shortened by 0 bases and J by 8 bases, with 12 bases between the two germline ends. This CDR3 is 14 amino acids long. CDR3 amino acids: CASSQDVWVTTQYF. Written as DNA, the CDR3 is TGCGCCAGCAGCCAAGATGTTTGGGTTACTACGCAGTATTTT.